This T cell receptor beta chain comes out of a study of early stage breast cancer tumors. Study overall: The ER+/PR+/HER2- tumors included roughly eight ductal and a handful of lobular carcinomas. Study-level points and caveats: Blood repertoires resembled normal breast more than tumor. Most shared enriched TCRB sequences were commonly generated ones.

Only in-frame clones appear in the TCRdb table, and some are missing; sequencing was by immunoSEQ multiplex PCR. This table has about 72,000 clones, around four fifths appearing once. Remarks on this clone: Its antigen is still unknown.

The clonotype was recovered from a person aged 55 to 75 with breast cancer. Sequenced sample: blood.

The CDR3 spells CAWSVGGGETQYF. The CDR3 DNA reads as TGTGCCTGGAGTGTGGGAGGGGGAGAGACCCAGTACTTC. The rearrangement joins TRBV30 to TRBJ2-5; D possibly corresponds to TRBD2 (7 bases). The germline V gene has CDR1 GTSNPN and CDR2 SVGIG (reference sequence). Deletions cut 0 bases from V and 4 bases from J, with 9 bases between. The CDR3 is 13 amino acids.